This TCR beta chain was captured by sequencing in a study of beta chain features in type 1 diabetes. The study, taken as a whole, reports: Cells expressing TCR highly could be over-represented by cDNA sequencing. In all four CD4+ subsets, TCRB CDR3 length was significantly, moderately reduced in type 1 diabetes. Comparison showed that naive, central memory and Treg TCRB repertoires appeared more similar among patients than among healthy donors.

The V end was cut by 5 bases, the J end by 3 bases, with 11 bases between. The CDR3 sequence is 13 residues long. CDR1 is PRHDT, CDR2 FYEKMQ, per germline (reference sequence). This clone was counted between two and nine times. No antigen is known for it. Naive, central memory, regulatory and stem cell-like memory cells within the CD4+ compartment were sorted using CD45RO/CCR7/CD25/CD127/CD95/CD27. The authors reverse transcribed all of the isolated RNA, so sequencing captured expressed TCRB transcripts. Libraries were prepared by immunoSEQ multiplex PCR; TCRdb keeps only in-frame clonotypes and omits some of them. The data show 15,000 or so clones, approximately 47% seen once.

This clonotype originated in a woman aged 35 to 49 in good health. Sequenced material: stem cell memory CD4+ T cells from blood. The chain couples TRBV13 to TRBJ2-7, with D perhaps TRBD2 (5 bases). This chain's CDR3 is CASSTTTNYEQYF. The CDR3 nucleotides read TGTGCCAGCAGCACGACTACCAACTACGAGCAGTACTTC.